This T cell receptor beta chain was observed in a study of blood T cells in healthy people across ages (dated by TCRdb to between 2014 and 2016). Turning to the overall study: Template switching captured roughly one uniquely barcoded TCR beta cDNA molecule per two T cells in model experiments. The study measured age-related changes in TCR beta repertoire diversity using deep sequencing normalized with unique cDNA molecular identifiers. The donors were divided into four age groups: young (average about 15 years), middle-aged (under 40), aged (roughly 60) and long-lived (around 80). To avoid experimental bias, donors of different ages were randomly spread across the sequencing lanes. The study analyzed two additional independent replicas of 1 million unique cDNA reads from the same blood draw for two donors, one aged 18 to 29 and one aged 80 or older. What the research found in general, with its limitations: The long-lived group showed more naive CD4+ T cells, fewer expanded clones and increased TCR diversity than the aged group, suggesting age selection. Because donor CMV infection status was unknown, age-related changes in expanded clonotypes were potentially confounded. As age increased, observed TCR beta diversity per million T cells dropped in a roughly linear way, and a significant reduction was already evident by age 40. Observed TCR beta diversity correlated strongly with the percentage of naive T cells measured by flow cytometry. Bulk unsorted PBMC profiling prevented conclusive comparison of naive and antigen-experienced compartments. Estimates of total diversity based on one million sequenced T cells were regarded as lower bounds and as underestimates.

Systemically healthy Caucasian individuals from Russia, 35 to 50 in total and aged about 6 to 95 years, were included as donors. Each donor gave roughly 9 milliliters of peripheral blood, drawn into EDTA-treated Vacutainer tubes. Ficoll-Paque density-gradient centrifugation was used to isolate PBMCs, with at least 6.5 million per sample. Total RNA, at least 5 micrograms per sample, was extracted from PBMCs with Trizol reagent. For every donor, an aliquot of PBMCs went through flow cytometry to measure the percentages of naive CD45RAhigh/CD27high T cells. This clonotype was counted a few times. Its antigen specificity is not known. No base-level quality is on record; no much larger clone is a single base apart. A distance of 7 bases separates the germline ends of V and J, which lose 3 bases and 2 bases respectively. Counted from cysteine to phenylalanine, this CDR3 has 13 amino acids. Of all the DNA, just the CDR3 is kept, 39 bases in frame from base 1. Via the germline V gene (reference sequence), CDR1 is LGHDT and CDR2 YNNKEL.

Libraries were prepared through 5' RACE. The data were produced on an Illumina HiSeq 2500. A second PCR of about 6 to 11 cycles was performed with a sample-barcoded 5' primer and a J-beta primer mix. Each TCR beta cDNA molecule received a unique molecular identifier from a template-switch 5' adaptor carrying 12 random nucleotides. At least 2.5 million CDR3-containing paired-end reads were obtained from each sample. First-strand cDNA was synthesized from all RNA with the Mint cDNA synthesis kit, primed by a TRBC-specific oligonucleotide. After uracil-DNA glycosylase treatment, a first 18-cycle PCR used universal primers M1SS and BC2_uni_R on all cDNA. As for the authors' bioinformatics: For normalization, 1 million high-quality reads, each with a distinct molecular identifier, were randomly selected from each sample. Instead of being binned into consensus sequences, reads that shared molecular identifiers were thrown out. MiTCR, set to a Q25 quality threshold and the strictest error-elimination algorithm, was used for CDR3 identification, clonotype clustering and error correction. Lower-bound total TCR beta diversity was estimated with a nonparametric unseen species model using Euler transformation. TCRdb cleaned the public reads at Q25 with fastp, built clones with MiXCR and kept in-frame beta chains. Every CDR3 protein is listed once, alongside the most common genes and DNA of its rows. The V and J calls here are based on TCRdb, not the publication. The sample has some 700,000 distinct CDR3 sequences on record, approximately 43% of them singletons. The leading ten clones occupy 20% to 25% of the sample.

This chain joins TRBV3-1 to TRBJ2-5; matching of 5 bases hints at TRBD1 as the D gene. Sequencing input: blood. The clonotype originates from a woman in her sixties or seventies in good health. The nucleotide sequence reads TGTGCCAGCAGCCACACAGGTCAAGAGACCCAGTACTTC. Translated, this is CASSHTGQETQYF.